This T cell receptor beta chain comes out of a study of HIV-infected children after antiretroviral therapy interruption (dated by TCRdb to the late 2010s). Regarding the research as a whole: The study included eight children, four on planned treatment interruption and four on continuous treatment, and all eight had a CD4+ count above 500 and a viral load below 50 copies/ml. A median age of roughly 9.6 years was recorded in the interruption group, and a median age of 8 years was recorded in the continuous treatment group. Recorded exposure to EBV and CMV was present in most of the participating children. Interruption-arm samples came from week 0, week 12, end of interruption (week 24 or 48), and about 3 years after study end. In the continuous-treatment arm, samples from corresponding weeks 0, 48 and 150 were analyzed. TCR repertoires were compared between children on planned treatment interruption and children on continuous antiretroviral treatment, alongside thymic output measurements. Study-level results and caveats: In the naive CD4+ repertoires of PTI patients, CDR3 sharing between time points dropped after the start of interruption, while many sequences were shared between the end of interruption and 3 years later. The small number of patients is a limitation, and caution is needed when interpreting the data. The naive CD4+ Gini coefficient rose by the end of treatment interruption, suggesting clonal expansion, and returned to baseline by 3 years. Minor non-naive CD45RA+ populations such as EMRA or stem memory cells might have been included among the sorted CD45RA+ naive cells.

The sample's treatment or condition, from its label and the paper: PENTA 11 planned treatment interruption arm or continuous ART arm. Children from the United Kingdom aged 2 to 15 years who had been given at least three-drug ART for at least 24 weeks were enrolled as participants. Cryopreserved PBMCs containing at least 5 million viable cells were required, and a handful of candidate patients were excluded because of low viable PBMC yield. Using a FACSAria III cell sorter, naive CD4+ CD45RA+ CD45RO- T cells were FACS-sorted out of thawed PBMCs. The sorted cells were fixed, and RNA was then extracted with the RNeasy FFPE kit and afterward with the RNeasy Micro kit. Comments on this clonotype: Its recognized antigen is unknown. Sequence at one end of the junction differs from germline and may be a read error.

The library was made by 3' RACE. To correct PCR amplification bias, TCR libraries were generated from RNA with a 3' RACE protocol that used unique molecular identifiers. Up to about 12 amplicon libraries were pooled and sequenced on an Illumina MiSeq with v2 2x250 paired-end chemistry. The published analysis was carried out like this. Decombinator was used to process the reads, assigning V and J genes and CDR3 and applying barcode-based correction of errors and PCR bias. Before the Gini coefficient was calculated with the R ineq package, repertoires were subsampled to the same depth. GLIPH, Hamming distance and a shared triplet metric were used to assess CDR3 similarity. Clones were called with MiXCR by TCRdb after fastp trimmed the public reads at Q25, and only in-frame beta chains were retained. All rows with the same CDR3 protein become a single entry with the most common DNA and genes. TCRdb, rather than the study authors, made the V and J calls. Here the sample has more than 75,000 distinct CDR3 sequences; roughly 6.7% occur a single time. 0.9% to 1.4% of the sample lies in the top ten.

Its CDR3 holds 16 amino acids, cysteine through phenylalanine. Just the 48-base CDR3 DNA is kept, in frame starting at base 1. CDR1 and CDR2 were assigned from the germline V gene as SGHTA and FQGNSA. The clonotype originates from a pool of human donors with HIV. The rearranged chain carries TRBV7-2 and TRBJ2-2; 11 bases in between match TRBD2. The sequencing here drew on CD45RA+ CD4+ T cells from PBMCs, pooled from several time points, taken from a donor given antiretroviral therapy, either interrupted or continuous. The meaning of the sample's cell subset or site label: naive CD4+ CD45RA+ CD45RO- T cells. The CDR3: CVSSVAGTSGAGELFF. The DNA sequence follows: TGTGTCAGCAGCGTAGCCGGGACTAGCGGCGCCGGGGAGCTGTTTTTT. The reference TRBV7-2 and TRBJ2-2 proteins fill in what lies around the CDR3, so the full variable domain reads GAGVSQSPSNKVTEKGKDVELRCDPISGHTALYWYRQSLGQGLEFLIYFQGNSAPDKSGLPSDRFSAERTGGSVSTLTIQRTQQEDSAVYLCVSSVAGTSGAGELFFGEGSRLTVL.